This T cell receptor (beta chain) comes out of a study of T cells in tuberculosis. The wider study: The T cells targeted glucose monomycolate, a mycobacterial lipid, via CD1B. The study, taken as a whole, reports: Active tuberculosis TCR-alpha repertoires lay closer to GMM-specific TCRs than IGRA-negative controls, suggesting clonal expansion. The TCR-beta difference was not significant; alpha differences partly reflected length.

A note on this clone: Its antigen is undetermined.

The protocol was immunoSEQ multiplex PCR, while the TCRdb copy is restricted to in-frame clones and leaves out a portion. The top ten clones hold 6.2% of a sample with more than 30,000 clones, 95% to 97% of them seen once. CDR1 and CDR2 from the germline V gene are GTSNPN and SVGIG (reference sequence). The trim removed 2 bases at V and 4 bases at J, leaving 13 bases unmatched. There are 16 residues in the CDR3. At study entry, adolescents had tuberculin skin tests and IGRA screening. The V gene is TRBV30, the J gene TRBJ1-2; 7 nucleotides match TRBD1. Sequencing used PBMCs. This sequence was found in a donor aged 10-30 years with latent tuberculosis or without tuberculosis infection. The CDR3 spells CAWSTLRSGGFYGYTF. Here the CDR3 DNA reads TGTGCCTGGAGTACCCTCCGCTCAGGGGGTTTCTATGGCTACACCTTC.